The clone carrying this TCR beta chain was seen a few times. Germline CDR1 is WSHSY and CDR2 is SAAADI. V shed 7 bases, J shed 8 bases, and the junction held 8 bases outside the gene matches. The CDR3 covers 15 residues. These data are taken from a study of blood T cell repertoires in COVID-19. The assay was immunoSEQ multiplex PCR, and TCRdb's table has in-frame clones only and misses some. Found here are roughly 520,000 clones, around 89% of them singletons; the top ten hold 1.5% to 2%. J is TRBJ2-1 and V is TRBV10-2, with 13 bases identical to TRBD2. Sequenced sample: PBMCs or T cells enriched from blood (not recorded which). The source is a woman aged 40 to 50 who had recovered from COVID-19. The CDR3 sequence is CASTRTSGSGDEQFF. The CDR3 coding sequence is TGCGCCAGCACGCGGACTAGCGGGAGCGGCGATGAGCAGTTCTTC.